The 9 T cell receptor beta chains below come from one sample, sequenced in a study of T cells in Graves' hyperthyroidism and ophthalmopathy. Amplified TCR beta CDR3 regions came from RNA transcripts. TCR CDR3 underwent first-round RT-PCR with the HTBI primer set. TCRdb fed the multiplex PCR reads into MiXCR, producing one record per CDR3 protein. Of about 400,000 distinct CDR3 sequences in the sample, under 15% were seen once. Sequencing was performed on blood. The receptor set was obtained from a man between 18 and 35 years old with Graves' ophthalmopathy.

This clonotype showed up just a few times. The rearrangement uses TRBV19 and TRBJ2-1, with no clear D. CDR3 size: 11 residues. The V end was cut by 9 bases, the J end by 10 bases, with 13 bases between. The germline V gene encodes CDR1 LNHDA and CDR2 SQIVND (reference sequence). The CDR3 nucleotides read TGTGCCAGCCTCGAAGGATTGGAGCAGTTCTTC. Protein product: CASLEGLEQFF.

This clonotype was seen more than once but under ten times. This rearrangement joins TRBV13 to TRBJ2-2, with 11 bases identical to TRBD2. Per germline, CDR1 PRHDT and CDR2 FYEKMQ (reference sequence). The CDR3 consists of 17 residues. With 3 bases clipped from V and 3 bases from J, the junction kept 6 bases outside the gene matches. Here the CDR3 DNA reads TGTGCCAGCAGCTTTCAACTAGCGGGGGACTACACCGGGGAGCTGTTTTTT. Protein: CASSFQLAGDYTGELFF.

The chain links TRBV6-1 to TRBJ2-1, with 7 bases fitting TRBD1. The trim removed 7 bases at V and 0 bases at J, leaving 3 bases unmatched. Germline V gene lookup returns CDR1 MNHNS and CDR2 SASEGT. The CDR3 is 14 amino acids. The CDR3 nucleotides read TGTGCCAGCACTACAGGGGCCTCCTACAATGAGCAGTTCTTC. Translation: CASTTGASYNEQFF.

This clonotype was found many times. This chain uses TRBV28 with TRBJ2-7; D remains unclear. Germline V gene data show CDR1 as MDHEN and CDR2 as SYDVKM. This CDR3 is 12 amino acids long. The ends were cut back, 7 bases at V and 3 bases at J, with 10 bases in the middle. CDR3: CASTPSNYEQYF. CDR3 coding DNA: TGTGCCAGCACCCCCTCTAACTACGAGCAGTACTTC.

In this sample, this clonotype turned up once. The chain uses TRBV7-2 and TRBJ2-1, with TRBD2 identical over 15 bases. The CDR3 covers 20 residues. V lost 4 bases to trimming and J lost 2 bases; unmatched junction nucleotides: 12. The germline CDR1 and CDR2 sequences are SGHTA and FQGNSA. In DNA, the CDR3 is TGTGCCAGCAGCTCCCCGGGACTAGCGGGGGGAACCCCACCCTACAATGAGCAGTTCTTC. Encoded protein: CASSSPGLAGGTPPYNEQFF. The full variable domain, with the rest looked up from reference TRBV7-2 and TRBJ2-1, is GAGVSQSPSNKVTEKGKDVELRCDPISGHTALYWYRQSLGQGLEFLIYFQGNSAPDKSGLPSDRFSAERTGGSVSTLTIQRTQQEDSAVYLCASSSPGLAGGTPPYNEQFFGPGTRLTVL.

With regard to this clonotype: A much larger clone lies one base from this, so it may be a read error. The genes are TRBV3-1 and TRBJ1-5; D is undetermined. CDR3 size: 15 residues. The V gene lost 4 bases and the J gene lost 6 bases, with 16 bases spanning the gap. CDR1 is LGHDT and CDR2 is YNNKEL in the germline V gene (reference sequence). This CDR3 is CASSRDLISGQPQHF. CDR3 in DNA: TGTGCCAGCAGCCGAGACCTGATTTCCGGTCAGCCCCAGCATTTT.

This clonotype was recorded at least ten times. J is TRBJ2-5 and V is TRBV20-1; D is perhaps TRBD1 (5 bases). Trimming shortened V by 5 bases and J by 2 bases, and 12 bases separated the two germline ends. This CDR3 comprises 13 residues. Germline CDR1 DFQATT, CDR2 SNEGSKA (reference sequence). The CDR3 reads CSAPKDTQETQYF. CDR3 in DNA: TGCAGTGCTCCCAAGGACACGCAAGAGACCCAGTACTTC.

In its sample, this clonotype was seen many times. The chain combines TRBV7-2 with TRBJ2-1; D tentatively fits TRBD1 or TRBD2 (5 bases each). CDR1 and CDR2 (germline): SGHTA, FQGNSA. The CDR3 runs 15 residues. The germline V and J ends were trimmed by 1 base and 1 base, with 8 bases remaining between them. In DNA form, the CDR3 reads TGTGCCAGCAGCTTAGGAGGGGCTTCCTACAATGAGCAGTTCTTC. Amino acid sequence: CASSLGGASYNEQFF. The full variable domain, with the rest looked up from reference TRBV7-2 and TRBJ2-1, is GAGVSQSPSNKVTEKGKDVELRCDPISGHTALYWYRQSLGQGLEFLIYFQGNSAPDKSGLPSDRFSAERTGGSVSTLTIQRTQQEDSAVYLCASSLGGASYNEQFFGPGTRLTVL.

The CDR3 is CASSITTLGPEQYF. CDR3 bases: TGTGCCAGTAGTATTACAACTTTGGGGCCCGAGCAGTACTTC. The rearrangement links TRBV19 to TRBJ2-7, with D maybe TRBD1 (5 bases). The length of the CDR3 is 14 residues. Trimming left V 3 bases short and J 6 bases short, with 15 bases between. The V gene's germline CDR1 is LNHDA and CDR2 SQIVND (reference sequence).